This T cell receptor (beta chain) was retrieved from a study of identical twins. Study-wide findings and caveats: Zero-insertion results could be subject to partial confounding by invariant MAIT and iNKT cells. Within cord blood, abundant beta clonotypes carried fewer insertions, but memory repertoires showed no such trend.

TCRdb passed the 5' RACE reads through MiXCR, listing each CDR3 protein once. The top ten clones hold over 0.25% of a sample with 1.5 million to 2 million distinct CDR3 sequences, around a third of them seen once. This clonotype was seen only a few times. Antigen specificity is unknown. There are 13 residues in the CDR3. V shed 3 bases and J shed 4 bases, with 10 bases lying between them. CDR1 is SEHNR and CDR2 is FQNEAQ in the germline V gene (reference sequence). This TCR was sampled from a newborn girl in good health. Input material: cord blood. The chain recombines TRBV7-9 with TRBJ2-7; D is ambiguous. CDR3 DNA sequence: TGTGCCAGCAGCTTTTACCGCGAATACGAGCAGTACTTC. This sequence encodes CASSFYREYEQYF.